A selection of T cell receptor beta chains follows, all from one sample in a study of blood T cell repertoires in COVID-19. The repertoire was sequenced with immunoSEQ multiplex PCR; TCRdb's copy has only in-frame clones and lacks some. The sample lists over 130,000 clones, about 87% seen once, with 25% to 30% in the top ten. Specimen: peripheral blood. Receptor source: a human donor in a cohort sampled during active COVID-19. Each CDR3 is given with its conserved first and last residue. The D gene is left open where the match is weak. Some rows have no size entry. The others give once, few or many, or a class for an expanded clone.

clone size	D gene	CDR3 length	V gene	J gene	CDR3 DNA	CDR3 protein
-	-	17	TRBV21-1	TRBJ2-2	TGTGCCAGCAGCAAACTGGCTAGCGGAGTAAACACCGGGGAGCTGTTTTTT	CASSKLASGVNTGELFF
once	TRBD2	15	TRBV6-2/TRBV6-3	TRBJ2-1	TGTGCCAGCAGTCCCCGGGGCGGGGGGGCCAATTTCGTATTCTTC	CASSPRGGGANFVFF
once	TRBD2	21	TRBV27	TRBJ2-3	TGTGCCAGCAGTTTTTACGCTCCGGGACTAGCGGGGGCGAAGGGATGGGATACGCAGTATTTT	CASSFYAPGLAGAKGWDTQYF
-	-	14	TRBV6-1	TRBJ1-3	TGTGCCAGCAGTGAGACATACTCTGGAAACACCATATATTTT	CASSETYSGNTIYF
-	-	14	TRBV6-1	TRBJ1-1	TGTGCCAGCAGTGAGACACGAGGGAGGGCTGAAGCTTTCTTT	CASSETRGRAEAFF
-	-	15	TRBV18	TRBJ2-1	TGTGCCAGCTCCCCCCGAGAGGGGGCCTACAATGAGCAGTTCTTC	CASSPREGAYNEQFF
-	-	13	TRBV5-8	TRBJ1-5	TGTGCCAGCAGCTTCGGTAGCAATCAGCCCCAGCATTTT	CASSFGSNQPQHF
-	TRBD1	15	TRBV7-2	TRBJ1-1	TGTGCCAGCAGGGTAAGGACAGGGGTGAACACTGAAGCTTTCTTT	CASRVRTGVNTEAFF
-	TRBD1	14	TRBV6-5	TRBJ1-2	TGTGCCAGCAGTTACGACAGGGGGGGGGATGGCTACACCTTC	CASSYDRGGDGYTF
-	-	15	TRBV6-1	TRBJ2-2	TGTGCCAGCAGTGAAGGCGAGGCGGGCACCGGGGAGCTGTTTTTT	CASSEGEAGTGELFF
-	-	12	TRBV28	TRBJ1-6	TGTGCCAGCAGTTTACTAACTTCACCCCTCCACTTT	CASSLLTSPLHF
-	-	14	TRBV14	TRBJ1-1	TGTGCCAGCAGCCAAAGGACAGTGAACACTGAAGCTTTCTTT	CASSQRTVNTEAFF
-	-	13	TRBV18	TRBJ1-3	TGTGCCAGCTCAACAGGGTCTGGAAACACCATATATTTT	CASSTGSGNTIYF
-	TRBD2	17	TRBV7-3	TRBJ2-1	TGTGCCAGCAGCTCGGGGACTAGCGGGGGATCCTACAATGAGCAGTTCTTC	CASSSGTSGGSYNEQFF
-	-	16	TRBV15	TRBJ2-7	TGTGCCACCAGCAGAGAGAATTTGGGAAGGGGCTACGAGCAGTACTTC	CATSRENLGRGYEQYF
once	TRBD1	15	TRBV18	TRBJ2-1	TGTGCCAGCTCCGCATTCGGGACAGGGAAGAATGAGCAGTTCTTC	CASSAFGTGKNEQFF
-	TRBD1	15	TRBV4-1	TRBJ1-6	TGCGCCAGCAGGGGACAGGGTGGGGGTAATTCACCCCTCCACTTT	CASRGQGGGNSPLHF
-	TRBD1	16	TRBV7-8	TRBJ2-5	TGTGCCAGCAGCTTGATCGGACAGGGGGCGCGAGAGACCCAGTACTTC	CASSLIGQGARETQYF
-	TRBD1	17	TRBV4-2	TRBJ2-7	TGTGCCAGCAGCCAAGATGGGACAGGACCCAAGGGGTACGAGCAGTACTTC	CASSQDGTGPKGYEQYF
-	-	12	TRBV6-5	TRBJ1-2	TGTGCCAGCAGTACACTAAACTATGGCTACACCTTC	CASSTLNYGYTF
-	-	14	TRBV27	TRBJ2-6	TGTGCCAGCAGTTTACAGTCCGGGGCCAACGTCCTGACTTTC	CASSLQSGANVLTF
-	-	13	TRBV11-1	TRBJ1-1	TGTGCCAGCAGCTTATCCCCGTCGACTGAAGCTTTCTTT	CASSLSPSTEAFF
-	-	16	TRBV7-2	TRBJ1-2	TGTGCCAGCAGTCCGTCACGGGCGGGGGGCGAGTATGGCTACACCTTC	CASSPSRAGGEYGYTF
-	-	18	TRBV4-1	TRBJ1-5	TGCGCCAGCAGCCCACTCCCCCGACAGTTTGATAGCAATCAGCCCCAGCATTTT	CASSPLPRQFDSNQPQHF
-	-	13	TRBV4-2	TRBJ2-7	TGTGCCAGCAGCCATACACAGGGCTACGAGCAGTACTTC	CASSHTQGYEQYF
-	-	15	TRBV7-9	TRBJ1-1	TGTGCCAGCACCCCTCGGTCCCTGCTGAACACTGAAGCTTTCTTT	CASTPRSLLNTEAFF
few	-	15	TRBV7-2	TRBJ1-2	TGTGCCAGCAGTTTAGGAGGAGGCAGGTTCTATGGCTACACCTTC	CASSLGGGRFYGYTF
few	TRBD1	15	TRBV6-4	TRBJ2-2	TGTGCCAGCAGCGTAGACAGGGGTGGCACCGGGGAGCTGTTTTTT	CASSVDRGGTGELFF
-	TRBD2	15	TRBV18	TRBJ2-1	TGTGCCAGCTCACCACCGGGACTAGCGATGGATGAGCAGTTCTTC	CASSPPGLAMDEQFF
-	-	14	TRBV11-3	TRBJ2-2	TGTGCCAACGGACTGTTTTCGAACACCGGGGAGCTGTTTTTT	CANGLFSNTGELFF
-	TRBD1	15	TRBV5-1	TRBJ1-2	TGCGCCAGCAGCCCGGCAGGACAGGGGGCGCGTGGCTACACCTTC	CASSPAGQGARGYTF
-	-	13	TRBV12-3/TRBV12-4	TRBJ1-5	TGTGCCAGCAGTTCTCAGGGTAATCAGCCCCAGCATTTT	CASSSQGNQPQHF
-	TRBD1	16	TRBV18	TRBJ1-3	TGTGCCAGCTCACCACAGACAGGGCCCTCTGGAAACACCATATATTTT	CASSPQTGPSGNTIYF
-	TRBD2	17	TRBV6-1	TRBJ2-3	TGTGCCAGCAGTGAACGCCGGACTAGCGGGGGGACAGATACGCAGTATTTT	CASSERRTSGGTDTQYF
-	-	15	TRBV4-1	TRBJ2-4	TGCGCCAGCAGTTCGGTCCCCGGGGCCAAAAACATTCAGTACTTC	CASSSVPGAKNIQYF
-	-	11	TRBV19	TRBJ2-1	TGTGGGACAGGGAGGGGCAATGAGCAGTTCTTC	CGTGRGNEQFF
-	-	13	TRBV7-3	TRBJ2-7	TGTGCCAGCAGCCTATCCCACTCCTACGAGCAGTACTTC	CASSLSHSYEQYF
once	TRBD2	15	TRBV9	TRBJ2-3	TGTGCCAGCAGCGTTGGGACTAGACTCGCAGATACGCAGTATTTT	CASSVGTRLADTQYF
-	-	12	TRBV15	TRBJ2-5	TGTGCCACCAGCAGAGCACAAGAGACCCAGTACTTC	CATSRAQETQYF
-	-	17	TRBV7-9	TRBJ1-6	TGTGCCAGCAGCCTCGTTCTCAGGTCGGGATATAATTCACCCCTCCACTTT	CASSLVLRSGYNSPLHF
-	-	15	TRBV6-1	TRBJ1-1	TGTGCCAGCAGTGAAATTACAACCCCGAACACTGAAGCTTTCTTT	CASSEITTPNTEAFF
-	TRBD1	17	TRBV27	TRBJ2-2	TGTGCCAGCAGCCCCCTCGGCAGGGGGCGCCACACCGGGGAGCTGTTTTTT	CASSPLGRGRHTGELFF
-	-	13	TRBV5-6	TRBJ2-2	TGTGCCAGCAGCATAGGGGTTACCGGGGAGCTGTTTTTT	CASSIGVTGELFF
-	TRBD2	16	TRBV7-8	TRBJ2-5	TGTGCCAGCAGCGTACCGCGGGGGAATCTTGGAGAGACCCAGTACTTC	CASSVPRGNLGETQYF
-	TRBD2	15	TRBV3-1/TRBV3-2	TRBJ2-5	TGTGCCAGCAGCCAAGACCATGGGGGGGGGAAGACCCAGTACTTC	CASSQDHGGGKTQYF
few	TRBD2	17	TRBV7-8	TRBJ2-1	TGTGCCAGCAGCCCTAGACAAACTAGCGGGGGGGCCGGTGAGCAGTTCTTC	CASSPRQTSGGAGEQFF
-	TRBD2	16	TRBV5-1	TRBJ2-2	TGCGCCAGCACCCGTGCCCTAGCGGGGGGCCCCGGGGAGCTGTTTTTT	CASTRALAGGPGELFF
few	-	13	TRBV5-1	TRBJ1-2	TGCGCCAGCAGCTTGGAGGTGGGCTACGGCTACACCTTC	CASSLEVGYGYTF
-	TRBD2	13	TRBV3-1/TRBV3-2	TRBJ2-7	TGTGCCAGCAGCCGGGGGGGGACCTACGAGCAGTACTTC	CASSRGGTYEQYF
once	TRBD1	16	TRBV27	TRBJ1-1	TGTGCCAGCAGTCACCTTCGATTGACAGGGGGAACTGAAGCTTTCTTT	CASSHLRLTGGTEAFF
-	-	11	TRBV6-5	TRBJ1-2	TGTGCCAGCAGGGAGACAGGCGGCTACACCTTC	CASRETGGYTF
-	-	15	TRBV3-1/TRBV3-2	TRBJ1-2	TGTGCCAGCAGCCACCTCCGGGACAACCTCTATGGCTACACCTTC	CASSHLRDNLYGYTF
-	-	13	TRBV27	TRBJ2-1	TGTGCCAGCAGACCGGGGTCCGGCAATGAGCAGTTCTTC	CASRPGSGNEQFF
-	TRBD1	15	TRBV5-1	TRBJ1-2	TGCGCCAGCAGCTTGGCTACGGACAGGGGTTATGGCTACACCTTC	CASSLATDRGYGYTF